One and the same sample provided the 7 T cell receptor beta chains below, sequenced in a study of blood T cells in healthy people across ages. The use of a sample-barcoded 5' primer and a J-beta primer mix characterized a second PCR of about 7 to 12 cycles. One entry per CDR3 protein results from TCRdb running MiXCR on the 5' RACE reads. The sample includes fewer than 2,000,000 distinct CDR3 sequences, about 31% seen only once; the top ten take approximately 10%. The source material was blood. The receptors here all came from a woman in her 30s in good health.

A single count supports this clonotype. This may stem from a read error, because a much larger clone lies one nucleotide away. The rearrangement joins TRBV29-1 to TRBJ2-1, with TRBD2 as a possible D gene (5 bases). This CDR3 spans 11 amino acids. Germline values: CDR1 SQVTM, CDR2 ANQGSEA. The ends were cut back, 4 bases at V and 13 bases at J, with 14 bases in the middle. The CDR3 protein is CSVVFRETQFF. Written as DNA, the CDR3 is TGCAGCGTTGTTTTTAGGGAGACCCAGTTCTTC.

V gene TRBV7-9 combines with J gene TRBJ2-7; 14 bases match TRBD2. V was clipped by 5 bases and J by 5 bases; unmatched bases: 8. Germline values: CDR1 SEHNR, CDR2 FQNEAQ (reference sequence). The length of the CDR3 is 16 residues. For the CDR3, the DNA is TGTGCCAGCAGCCAGGGACTAGCGGGAGAAAGGGACGAGCAGTACTTC. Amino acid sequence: CASSQGLAGERDEQYF.

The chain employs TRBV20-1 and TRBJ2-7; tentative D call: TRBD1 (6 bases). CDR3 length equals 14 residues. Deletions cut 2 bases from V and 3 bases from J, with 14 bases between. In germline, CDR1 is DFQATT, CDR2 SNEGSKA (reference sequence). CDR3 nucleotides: TGCAGTGCTAGAATGGGGGCACGGAGCTACGAGCAGTACTTC. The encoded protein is CSARMGARSYEQYF.

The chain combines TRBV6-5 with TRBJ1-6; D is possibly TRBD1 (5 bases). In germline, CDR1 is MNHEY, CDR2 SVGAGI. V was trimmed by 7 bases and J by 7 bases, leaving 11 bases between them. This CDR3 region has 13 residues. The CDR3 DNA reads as TGTGCCAGCAAACTCGGGGGGAATTCACCCCTCCACTTT. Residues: CASKLGGNSPLHF.

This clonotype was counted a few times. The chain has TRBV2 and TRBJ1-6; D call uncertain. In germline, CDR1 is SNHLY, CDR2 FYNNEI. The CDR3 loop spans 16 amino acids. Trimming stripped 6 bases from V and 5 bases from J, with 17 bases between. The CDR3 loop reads CASSLRKPRNNSPLHF. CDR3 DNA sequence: TGTGCCAGCAGCCTCCGTAAGCCGAGGAATAATTCACCCCTCCACTTT.

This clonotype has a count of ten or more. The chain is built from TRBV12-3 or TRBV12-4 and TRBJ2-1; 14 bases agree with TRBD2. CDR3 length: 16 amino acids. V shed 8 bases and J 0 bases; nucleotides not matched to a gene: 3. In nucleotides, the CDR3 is TGTGCCAGCGGACTAGCGGGAGGCAGCTCCTACAATGAGCAGTTCTTC. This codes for CASGLAGGSSYNEQFF.

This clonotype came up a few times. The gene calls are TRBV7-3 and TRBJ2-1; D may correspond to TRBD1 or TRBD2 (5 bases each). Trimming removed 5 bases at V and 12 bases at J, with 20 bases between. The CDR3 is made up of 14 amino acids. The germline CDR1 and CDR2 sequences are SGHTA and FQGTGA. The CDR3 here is CASSPGAGSIGQFF. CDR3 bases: TGTGCCAGCAGCCCCGGGGCAGGTAGTATTGGGCAGTTCTTC. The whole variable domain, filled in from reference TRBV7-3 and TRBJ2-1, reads GAGVSQTPSNKVTEKGKYVELRCDPISGHTALYWYRQSLGQGPEFLIYFQGTGAADDSGLPNDRFFAVRPEGSVSTLKIQRTERGDSAVYLCASSPGAGSIGQFFGPGTRLTVL.